The 17 T cell receptor beta chains below come from one sample, sequenced in a study of blood T cell repertoires in COVID-19. This table comes from immunoSEQ multiplex PCR, and its TCRdb copy is limited to in-frame clones, with some not included. The table includes around 180,000 clones, approximately 86% detected once. The sample comprised peripheral blood. These TCRs come from a woman in her 30s with active or convalescent COVID-19.

Note on this clone: Other nucleotide sequences from this sample produce the same CDR3. The V and J genes are TRBV24-1 and TRBJ1-1, with TRBD1 matching over 8 bases. The junction had 2 bases not matched to a gene; V was cut back by 4 bases and J by 5 bases. Germline CDR1 KGHDR, CDR2 SFDVKD. There are 13 residues in the CDR3. CDR3 nucleotide sequence: TGTGCCACCAGTGAAGGACAGGGTACTGAAGCTTTCTTT. As protein: CATSEGQGTEAFF.

The chain links TRBV6-5 to TRBJ1-1; TRBD1 matches 7 bases. Germline V CDR1 and CDR2: MNHEY, SVGAGI. J was trimmed by 1 base and V by 6 bases; bases with no gene match: 8. This CDR3 contains 15 residues. CDR3 region: CASRPGQLTNTEAFF. The CDR3, as DNA: TGTGCCAGCAGACCGGGACAGCTTACGAACACTGAAGCTTTCTTT.

The chain has TRBV6-4 and TRBJ2-7; 7 bases are shared with TRBD1. The V segment lost 1 base and the J segment 3 bases; nucleotides outside the gene matches: 9. The CDR3 length is 16 residues. CDR1 MRHNA and CDR2 SNTAGT come from the germline V gene. CDR3 nucleotides: TGTGCCAGCAGTGACTTCGACAGGGTCCGACTCTACGAGCAGTACTTC. Protein: CASSDFDRVRLYEQYF.

This rearrangement joins TRBV28 to TRBJ1-3, with no clear D. CDR1 and CDR2 (germline): MDHEN, SYDVKM. The V and J ends lost 4 bases and 8 bases respectively, with 9 bases between them. The CDR3 spans 12 residues. CDR3 nucleotide sequence: TGTGCCAGCAGTTCCCCCCTTGACACCATATATTTT. Translating gives CASSSPLDTIYF.

The chain recombines TRBV5-6 with TRBJ2-5, with 7 bases aligning to TRBD1. V lost 1 base and J lost 1; bases outside the gene matches: 7. The CDR3 totals 16 residues. CDR1 and CDR2 from the germline V gene are SGHDT and YYEEEE. CDR3 in DNA: TGTGCCAGCAGCTTGAGGGGGCCCACATTCCAAGAGACCCAGTACTTC. Its translation is CASSLRGPTFQETQYF. Complete variable domain (other parts from reference TRBV5-6 and TRBJ2-5): DAGVTQSPTHLIKTRGQQVTLRCSPKSGHDTVSWYQQALGQGPQFIFQYYEEEERQRGNFPDRFSGHQFPNYSSELNVNALLLGDSALYLCASSLRGPTFQETQYFGPGTRLLVL.

This sequence joins TRBV5-4 and TRBJ1-1, with 7 bases lining up with TRBD1. The CDR3 has 15 residues. Germline lookup yields CDR1 SGHNT and CDR2 YYREEE (reference sequence). The V gene end was trimmed by 4 bases and the J gene end by 0 bases; junction bases not matched to a gene: 6. The CDR3 region has the DNA TGTGCCAGCAGCCCTTCCGGACAGGTGAACACTGAAGCTTTCTTT. This sequence encodes CASSPSGQVNTEAFF.

The V gene is TRBV5-5, the J gene TRBJ1-1; weak D call: TRBD1 (5 bases). Trimming removed 4 bases from V and 4 bases from J, with 20 bases in between. There are 16 residues in the CDR3. The V gene's germline CDR1 is SGHKS and CDR2 YYEKEE (reference sequence). In nucleotides, the CDR3 is TGTGCCAGCAGCCCCCCTTACGACGGTGGGGCCACTGAAGCTTTCTTT. It is translated as CASSPPYDGGATEAFF.

The chain couples TRBV9 to TRBJ2-7; 8 nucleotides line up with TRBD1. The ends lost 3 bases at V and 5 bases at J; junction bases unmatched: 7. The CDR3 contains 14 residues. The V gene's germline CDR1 is SGDLS and CDR2 YYNGEE. CDR3 region: CASSAGGVLNEQYF. CDR3 DNA: TGTGCCAGCAGCGCAGGGGGCGTATTGAACGAGCAGTACTTC. The whole variable domain, filled in from reference TRBV9 and TRBJ2-7, reads DSGVTQTPKHLITATGQRVTLRCSPRSGDLSVYWYQQSLDQGLQFLIQYYNGEERAKGNILERFSAQQFPDLHSELNLSSLELGDSALYFCASSAGGVLNEQYFGPGTRLTVT.

In DNA, the CDR3 is TGCGCCAGCAGCCCTGCCGGGACTAGGGGATACAATGAGCAGTTCTTC. Its translation is CASSPAGTRGYNEQFF. The V call is TRBV4-1, the J call TRBJ2-1, with TRBD2 identical over 8 bases. This CDR3 has 16 amino acids. Germline V gene lookup returns CDR1 MGHRA and CDR2 YSYEKL. The V segment lost 4 bases and the J segment 4 bases; nucleotides outside the gene matches: 9.

For the CDR3, the DNA is TGTGCCAGCAGCATATGGACAGGCCCGAATAATCAGCCCCAGCATTTT. This sequence encodes CASSIWTGPNNQPQHF. The rearrangement links TRBV5-6 to TRBJ1-5; TRBD1 matches 7 bases. V shed 4 bases, J shed 4 bases, and the junction held 11 bases outside the gene matches. This CDR3 has 16 amino acids. Looked up from germline, CDR1 is SGHDT and CDR2 is YYEEEE.

V is TRBV7-9 and J is TRBJ1-2; perhaps TRBD1 as D (6 bases). The CDR3 runs 13 residues. The germline V and J ends were trimmed by 0 bases and 8 bases, with 10 bases remaining between them. Looked up from germline, CDR1 is SEHNR and CDR2 is FQNEAQ (reference sequence). The CDR3 loop is CASSLAGTKGYTF. The CDR3 bases are TGTGCCAGCAGCTTAGCCGGGACAAAGGGCTACACCTTC.

The chain combines TRBV13 with TRBJ1-4; TRBD1 matches 7 bases. The germline CDR1 and CDR2 sequences are PRHDT and FYEKMQ (reference sequence). The J segment lost 5 bases and the V segment lost 1 base, leaving 7 bases of the junction unmatched. The CDR3 has 16 residues. For the CDR3, the DNA is TGTGCCAGCAGCTTAGCCGGGCCAGGGGGAAATGAAAAACTGTTTTTT. It specifies CASSLAGPGGNEKLFF.

V is TRBV28 and J is TRBJ1-2; TRBD1 matches at 7 bases. V lost 5 bases and J lost 5; bases outside the gene matches: 8. This CDR3 is built from 14 residues. The germline gives CDR1 MDHEN, CDR2 SYDVKM. This chain's CDR3 is CASSPGPGGYGYTF. DNA of the CDR3: TGTGCCAGCAGTCCCGGTCCAGGGGGGTATGGCTACACCTTC.

The chain combines TRBV29-1 with TRBJ1-2; the match to TRBD1 covers 11 bases. The CDR3 length is 11 residues. Germline V gives CDR1 SQVTM, CDR2 ANQGSEA. The V segment lost 7 bases and the J segment 9 bases; nucleotides outside the gene matches: 4. CDR3 sequence (DNA): TGCAGCGGAGGGACAGGGGGAAGCTACACCTTC. Residues: CSGGTGGSYTF.

The chain carries TRBV27 and TRBJ1-6, with 8 positions matching TRBD1. Germline CDR1 and CDR2: MNHEY and SMNVEV (reference sequence). V gave up 5 bases and J gave up 5 bases; unmatched junction bases: 5. The CDR3 runs 15 residues. CDR3 coding DNA: TGTGCCAGCAGTCCGGGACAGGCAAATAATTCACCCCTCCACTTT. Its protein is CASSPGQANNSPLHF.

The gene calls are TRBV18 and TRBJ2-7, with D possibly TRBD2 on 6 matching bases. V was clipped by 6 bases and J by 2 bases, with 11 bases between them. Per germline, CDR1 KGHSH and CDR2 LQKENI. CDR3 length: 13 amino acids. This CDR3 reads CASSSSEAYEQYF. The DNA of the CDR3 is TGTGCCAGCTCCTCTAGCGAGGCCTACGAGCAGTACTTC.

The chain couples TRBV9 to TRBJ1-3; possibly TRBD1 for D (5 bases). The CDR3 contains 13 residues. Germline CDR1 SGDLS, CDR2 YYNGEE. V was trimmed by 6 bases and J by 8 bases, leaving 15 bases between them. The DNA for the CDR3 is TGTGCCAGCAACCCAGGCGGGGGAGACACCATATATTTT. As protein: CASNPGGGDTIYF.